Below, 10 T cell receptor beta chains from the same sample are listed, as sequenced in a study of blood T cell repertoires in COVID-19. Sequenced by immunoSEQ multiplex PCR; TCRdb stores in-frame clones only, minus some. Of some 100,000 clones listed, 85% to 95% were seen once; the top ten hold around 5.8%. Sequencing used peripheral blood. Receptors originate from a man aged 50 to 60 with active COVID-19.

The chain has TRBV10-1 and TRBJ1-1, with D hard to call. Germline V lookup: CDR1 WNHNN, CDR2 SYGVQD (reference sequence). V lost 11 bases to trimming and J lost 7 bases, with 17 bases between them. This CDR3 is 12 amino acids long. The CDR3 protein is CALRGKGGEAFF. CDR3 sequence (DNA): TGCGCCCTCCGAGGGAAGGGTGGTGAAGCTTTCTTT.

The chain employs TRBV6-5 and TRBJ2-7; 7 bases match TRBD1. The junction had 7 bases not matched to a gene; V was cut back by 2 bases and J by 0 bases. Germline V gene sequence: CDR1 MNHEY, CDR2 SVGAGI. The CDR3 has 16 amino acids. The CDR3 DNA sequence: TGTGCCAGCAGTTACAGGGGGACAGACAACTCCTACGAGCAGTACTTC. Protein product: CASSYRGTDNSYEQYF.

The chain has TRBV5-4 and TRBJ2-1; D might be TRBD1 (5 bases). V gave up 3 bases and J gave up 8 bases, with 24 bases separating them. The CDR3 length is 17 residues. Germline V CDR1 and CDR2: SGHNT, YYREEE (reference sequence). CDR3 sequence (DNA): TGTGCCAGCAGCTACGGGTGGGAAGATACCAAACAGGATGAGCAGTTCTTC. Translating gives CASSYGWEDTKQDEQFF.

V usage is TRBV2 and J usage is TRBJ1-2, with 11 nucleotides matching TRBD1. From germline, CDR1 is SNHLY and CDR2 FYNNEI. The CDR3 has 15 amino acids. V lost 2 bases and J lost 4; bases outside the gene matches: 3. CDR3 DNA: TGTGCCAGCAGTGAACGGACAGGGGGCCTCTATGGCTACACCTTC. It translates to CASSERTGGLYGYTF.

This chain links TRBV5-5 with TRBJ1-5; weak D call: TRBD1 (5 bases). V lost 0 bases to trimming and J lost 3 bases, with 13 bases between them. Germline V CDR1 and CDR2: SGHKS, YYEKEE (reference sequence). The CDR3 runs to 16 residues. CDR3 amino acids: CASSLGGAGFNQPQHF. CDR3 in DNA: TGTGCCAGCAGCTTGGGAGGGGCGGGGTTCAATCAGCCCCAGCATTTT.

The chain links TRBV18 to TRBJ2-7; D is uncertain. CDR3 length: 15 amino acids. Between the trimmed V and J ends, which lost 0 bases and 4 bases, there was a span of 13 bases. CDR1 and CDR2 (germline): KGHSH, LQKENI. The CDR3 sequence: CASSPPPRLPYEQYF. The DNA for the CDR3 is TGTGCCAGCTCACCACCCCCCAGGCTACCTTACGAGCAGTACTTC. Full variable domain (remainder filled in from reference TRBV18 and TRBJ2-7): NAGVMQNPRHLVRRRGQEARLRCSPMKGHSHVYWYRQLPEEGLKFMVYLQKENIIDESGMPKERFSAEFPKEGPSILRIQQVVRGDSAAYFCASSPPPRLPYEQYFGPGTRLTVT.

The chain uses TRBV24-1 and TRBJ2-3; 7 nucleotides line up with TRBD2. V lost 3 bases, J lost 8 bases, and 10 bases stayed unmatched. The CDR3 has 15 amino acids. The germline V gene encodes CDR1 KGHDR and CDR2 SFDVKD. CDR3 loop: CATSDPRESQATQYF. CDR3 bases: TGTGCCACCAGTGATCCGCGGGAGTCCCAGGCTACGCAGTATTTT.

The V call is TRBV30, the J call TRBJ1-6; 11 bases fit TRBD1. The CDR3 consists of 18 residues. CDR1 GTSNPN and CDR2 SVGIG come from the germline V gene (reference sequence). Trimming at V came to 3 bases and at J to 6 bases, leaving 13 bases not matched to a gene. CDR3 in DNA: TGTGCCTGGAGGAGGGGTCTGTCCGGGACAGGGGGTAATTCACCCCTCCACTTT. Its translation: CAWRRGLSGTGGNSPLHF.

V usage is TRBV12-3 or TRBV12-4 and J usage is TRBJ2-7, with TRBD1 matching 7 bases. The CDR3 is 12 residues long. With 6 bases clipped from V and 8 bases from J, the junction kept 7 bases outside the gene matches. This CDR3 reads CASRTGQDKQYF. The CDR3 nucleotides read TGTGCCAGCAGAACTGGACAGGACAAGCAGTACTTC.

The chain employs TRBV5-1 and TRBJ2-1; D gene ambiguous. Trimming cost V 3 bases and J 0 bases, with 10 bases left between them. Looked up from germline, CDR1 is SGHRS and CDR2 is YFSETQ. The CDR3 is made up of 15 amino acids. CDR3 loop: CASSSDTPSYNEQFF. Here the CDR3 DNA reads TGCGCCAGCAGCTCCGACACTCCCTCCTACAATGAGCAGTTCTTC.